A single T cell receptor (beta chain) is shown here with its context. The sample belongs to a study of control samples from healthy donors and cancer patients. Measured with immunoSEQ multiplex PCR; TCRdb has only the in-frame clones, and not every one. The table includes 180,000 or so clones, roughly 91% detected once. The germline V and J ends were trimmed by 2 bases and 9 bases, with 11 bases remaining between them. The germline V gene has CDR1 MNHNS and CDR2 SASEGT. This CDR3 is 14 amino acids long. Sequencing used blood. This chain links TRBV6-1 with TRBJ1-6, with D uncertain. This receptor was obtained from a woman aged 30 to 39 in good health. CDR3 nucleotides: TGTGCCAGCAGTGAACTCAGTGGATTTTCACCCCTCCACTTT. Translation gives CASSELSGFSPLHF.